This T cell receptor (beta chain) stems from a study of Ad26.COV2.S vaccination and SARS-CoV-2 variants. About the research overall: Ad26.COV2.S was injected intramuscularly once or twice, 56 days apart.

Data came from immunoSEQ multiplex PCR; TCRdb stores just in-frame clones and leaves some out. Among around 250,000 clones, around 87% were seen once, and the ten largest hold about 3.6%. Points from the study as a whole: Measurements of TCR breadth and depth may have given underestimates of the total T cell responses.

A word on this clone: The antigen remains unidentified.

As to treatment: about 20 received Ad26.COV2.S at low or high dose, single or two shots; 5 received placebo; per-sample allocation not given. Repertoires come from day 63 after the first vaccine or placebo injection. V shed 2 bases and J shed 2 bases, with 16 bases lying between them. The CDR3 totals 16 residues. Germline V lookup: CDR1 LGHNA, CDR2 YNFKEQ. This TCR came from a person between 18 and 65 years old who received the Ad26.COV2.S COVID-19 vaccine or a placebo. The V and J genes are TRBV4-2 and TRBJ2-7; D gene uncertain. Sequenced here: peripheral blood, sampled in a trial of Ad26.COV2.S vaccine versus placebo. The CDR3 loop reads CASSQNLASMPYEQYF. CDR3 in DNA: TGTGCCAGCAGCCAAAATCTGGCCTCGATGCCCTACGAGCAGTACTTC.